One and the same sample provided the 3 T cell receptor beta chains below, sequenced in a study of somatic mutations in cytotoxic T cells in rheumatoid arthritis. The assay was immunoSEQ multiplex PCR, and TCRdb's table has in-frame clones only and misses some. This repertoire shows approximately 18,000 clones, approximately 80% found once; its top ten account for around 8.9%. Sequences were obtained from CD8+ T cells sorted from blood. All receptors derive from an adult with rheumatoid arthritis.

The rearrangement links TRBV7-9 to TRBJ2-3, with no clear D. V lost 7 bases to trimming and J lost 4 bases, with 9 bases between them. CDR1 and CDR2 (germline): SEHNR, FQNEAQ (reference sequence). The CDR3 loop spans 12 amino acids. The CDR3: CASTPVADTQYF. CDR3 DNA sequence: TGTGCCAGCACCCCGGTAGCAGATACGCAGTATTTT.

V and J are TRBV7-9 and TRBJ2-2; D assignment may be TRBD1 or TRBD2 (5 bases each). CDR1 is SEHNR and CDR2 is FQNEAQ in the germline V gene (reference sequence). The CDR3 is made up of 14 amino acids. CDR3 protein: CVGAAPGETGELFF. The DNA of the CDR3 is TGTGTCGGGGCGGCCCCCGGGGAGACCGGGGAGCTGTTTTTT.

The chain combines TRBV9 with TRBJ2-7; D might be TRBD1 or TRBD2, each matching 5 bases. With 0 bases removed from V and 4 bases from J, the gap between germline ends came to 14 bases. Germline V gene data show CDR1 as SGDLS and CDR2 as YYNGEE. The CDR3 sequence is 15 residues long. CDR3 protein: CASSVGKGTAYEQYF. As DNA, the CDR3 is TGTGCCAGCAGCGTAGGAAAAGGGACCGCTTACGAGCAGTACTTC.